A single sample gave rise to the 11 T cell receptor beta chains below, sequenced in a study of spatial heterogeneity in lung cancer. Study-wide results and caveats: Within tumors, counts of expanded alpha and beta TCRs tracked tumor mutation counts.

Noted time point: sample taken at primary tumor resection. These receptors' targets are unknown. TCRdb re-called the 5' RACE reads with MiXCR, one entry per CDR3 protein. This table has about 2,800 distinct CDR3 sequences, 11% appearing once. This sample comprised lung tumor tissue, obtained at surgery. All receptors derive from a male donor with early-stage non-small cell lung cancer.

By share, this clonotype counts as medium-sized. This beta chain is off target for a library built for alpha chains, so its abundance means little. V usage is TRBV7-7 and J usage is TRBJ2-5, with TRBD2 as a possible D gene (6 bases). Germline lookup yields CDR1 SSHAT and CDR2 FNYEAQ (reference sequence). V was pared by 1 base and J by 4 bases, with 19 bases between. The CDR3 length is 17 residues. The CDR3 spells CASSLGYVIRGGETQYF. In nucleotides, the CDR3 is TGTGCCAGCAGCTTAGGTTACGTAATCCGGGGAGGAGAGACCCAGTACTTC.

This clonotype counts as medium-sized. This beta chain is a stray read from a library made for alpha chains; its abundance is not meaningful. The V gene is TRBV10-3, the J gene TRBJ2-3, with unresolved D. Per germline, CDR1 ENHRY and CDR2 SYGVKD. The CDR3 runs 13 residues. V gave up 4 bases and J gave up 2 bases, with 7 bases separating them. Here the CDR3 DNA reads TGTGCCATCAGTGGAACAGCCACAGATACGCAGTATTTT. Protein product: CAISGTATDTQYF.

This clonotype was observed many times. This beta chain is off target for a library built for alpha chains, so its abundance means little. This sequence joins TRBV20-1 and TRBJ1-1; TRBD1 aligns across 7 bases. V lost 0 bases, J lost 0 bases, and 7 bases stayed unmatched. The CDR3 has 16 residues. Germline V gene data show CDR1 as DFQATT and CDR2 as SNEGSKA (reference sequence). DNA for the CDR3: TGCAGTGCTAGAGATCCGTCGACAGGGATGAACACTGAAGCTTTCTTT. This codes for CSARDPSTGMNTEAFF.

This clonotype is categorized as medium-sized. Since it is a stray read in a library aimed at alpha chains, this beta chain has a size that is not meaningful. This chain uses TRBV7-9 with TRBJ1-4; 10 bases line up with TRBD1. Germline V CDR1 and CDR2: SEHNR, FQNEAQ (reference sequence). The CDR3 consists of 15 residues. With 0 bases clipped from V and 7 bases from J, the junction kept 2 bases outside the gene matches. CDR3 sequence reads: CASSLAGTGAEKLFF. The CDR3 DNA is TGTGCCAGCAGCTTAGCGGGGACAGGGGCTGAAAAACTGTTTTTT.

This clonotype was seen at least ten times. The germline gene is not matched at one end of the junction; a read error may be the cause. Because the library targeted alpha chains, this beta chain is an off-target read whose size means little. The chain combines TRBV13 with TRBJ2-3; the match to TRBD2 covers 7 bases. CDR3 size: 16 residues. Germline V CDR1 and CDR2: PRHDT, FYEKMQ (reference sequence). The CDR3 protein is CASSLANLIAGDTQNF. The CDR3 region has the DNA TGTGCCAGCAGCTTAGCCAACTTGATTGCGGGGGATACGCAGAATTTT.

By sample fraction, this clonotype is medium-sized. In a library made to pick up alpha chains, this beta chain is a stray read with a size that means little. This chain links TRBV19 with TRBJ1-5; TRBD1 aligns across 8 bases. This CDR3 region has 16 residues. The junction had 13 bases not matched to a gene; V was cut back by 10 bases and J by 2 bases. CDR1 and CDR2 from the germline V gene are LNHDA and SQIVND (reference sequence). CDR3 nucleotides: TGTGCCACGGGTGGACAGGGACTGAGGGGCAATCAGCCCCAGCATTTT. This gives the protein CATGGQGLRGNQPQHF.

Within the sample, this clonotype is medium-sized (0.01 to 0.1%). This beta chain is a stray sequence in a library constructed for alpha chains; its clone size is not meaningful. The genes are TRBV7-2 and TRBJ1-2; 10 positions match TRBD1. The CDR3 has 13 amino acids. Germline CDR1 and CDR2: SGHTA and FQGNSA. Trimming removed 5 bases from V and 6 bases from J; junction bases left unmatched: 3. CDR3 coding DNA: TGTGCCAGCAGCCGGGGACAGGGGAATGGCTACACCTTC. Protein sequence: CASSRGQGNGYTF.

This clonotype is medium-sized in the sample. A library made for alpha chains picked up this beta chain off target, so its size means little. The chain uses TRBV7-9 and TRBJ2-5; D is unresolved. Germline assignment: CDR1 SEHNR and CDR2 FQNEAQ (reference sequence). Trimming pared 1 base from V and 5 bases from J, leaving 14 bases between. There are 15 residues in the CDR3. The CDR3 sequence is CASSLGGTARETQYF. The CDR3 DNA follows: TGTGCCAGCAGCTTAGGCGGTACAGCCAGGGAGACCCAGTACTTC.

This clonotype is medium-sized. This beta chain is a stray read from a library made for alpha chains; its abundance is not meaningful. The rearrangement joins TRBV7-2 to TRBJ2-7, with D perhaps TRBD1 (6 bases). The CDR3 has 12 residues. Trimming removed 2 bases at V and 4 bases at J, with 6 bases between. Germline V gene sequence: CDR1 SGHTA, CDR2 FQGNSA. The CDR3 DNA sequence: TGTGCCAGCAGCTTAACAGGGTACGAGCAGTACTTC. Translated: CASSLTGYEQYF.

This clonotype ranks as medium-sized. The library was prepared for alpha chains; this beta chain is a stray read, so its frequency means little. The genes are TRBV12-3 or TRBV12-4 and TRBJ1-5; D call uncertain. Trimming pared 5 bases from V and 2 bases from J, leaving 16 bases between. There are 16 residues in the CDR3. The CDR3, as DNA: TGTGCCAGCAGTCCGGCTCGGGGTTGGGGCAATCAGCCCCAGCATTTT. This gives the protein CASSPARGWGNQPQHF.

This clonotype is medium-sized by share. In a library made to pick up alpha chains, this beta chain is a stray read with a size that means little. The V and J genes are TRBV12-3 or TRBV12-4 and TRBJ2-5; 10 nucleotides agree with TRBD2. The CDR3 totals 16 residues. V lost 2 bases to trimming and J lost 1 base; unmatched junction nucleotides: 4. The CDR3 coding sequence is TGTGCCAGCAGTTTATGGGTAGCGGGGGGCCAAGAGACCCAGTACTTC. It specifies CASSLWVAGGQETQYF.